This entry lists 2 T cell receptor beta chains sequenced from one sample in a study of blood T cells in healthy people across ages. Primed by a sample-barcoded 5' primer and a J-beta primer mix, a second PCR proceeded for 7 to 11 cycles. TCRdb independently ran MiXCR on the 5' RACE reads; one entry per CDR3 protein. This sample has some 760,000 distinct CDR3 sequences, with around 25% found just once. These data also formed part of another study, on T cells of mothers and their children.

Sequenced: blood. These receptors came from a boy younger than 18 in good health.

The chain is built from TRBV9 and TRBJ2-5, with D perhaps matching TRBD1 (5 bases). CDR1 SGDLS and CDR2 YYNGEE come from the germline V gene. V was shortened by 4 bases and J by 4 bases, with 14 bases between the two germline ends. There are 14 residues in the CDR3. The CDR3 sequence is CASSLDSVGETQYF. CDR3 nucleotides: TGTGCCAGCAGCCTCGACAGTGTAGGAGAGACCCAGTACTTC.

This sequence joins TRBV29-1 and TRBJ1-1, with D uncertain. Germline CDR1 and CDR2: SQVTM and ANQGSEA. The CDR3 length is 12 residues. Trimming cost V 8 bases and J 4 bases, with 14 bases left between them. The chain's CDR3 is CSTLEGSTEAFF. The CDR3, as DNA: TGCAGCACCCTTGAGGGAAGCACTGAAGCTTTCTTT.